The TCR beta chain described here comes from a study of T cell responses to AZD1222 COVID-19 vaccine. About the research overall: The study pooled second doses at about 4 or about 12 weeks. Whole-study findings and limits: Repertoire sampling occurred only after the peak T cell response.

Data came from immunoSEQ multiplex PCR; TCRdb stores just in-frame clones and leaves some out. Seen here are 85,000 to 100,000 clones, 90% to 95% observed once, and the top ten hold roughly 13%. Between the trimmed V and J ends, which lost 1 base and 4 bases, there was a span of 5 bases. Germline CDR1 and CDR2: SGHRS and YFSETQ. This CDR3 is 13 amino acids long. As concerns this clone: As yet, its antigen is unknown.

Sequencing was performed on peripheral blood, taken on day 0 of AZD1222 vaccination. The genes are TRBV5-1 and TRBJ2-2, with no clear D. This clonotype was obtained from an adult in good health. The CDR3 bases are TGCGCCAGCAGCTTGACGCTCACCGGGGAGCTGTTTTTT. It is translated as CASSLTLTGELFF.